A selection of T cell receptor beta chains follows, all from one sample in a study of shared clonotypes between healthy human individuals. Assay used: immunoSEQ multiplex PCR; TCRdb lists only in-frame clones, some missing. Of millions of clones detected, about 95% appear once; the ten largest clones hold under 0.15%. The sequencing input was naive CD4+ T cells sorted from blood. The source of these receptors is a man younger than 35 in good health. The CDR3 runs from the conserved cysteine through the conserved F or W. The D gene is left open where the match is weak. Clone size appears in some rows only: once, few, many, or a class for an expanded clone.

V gene	clone size	J gene	D gene	CDR3 DNA	CDR3 protein
TRBV6-5	-	TRBJ2-1	TRBD2	TGTGCCAGCAGTGTGGACACACCTAGCGGGGGGTCCCAGTTCTTC	CASSVDTPSGGSQFF
TRBV2	-	TRBJ1-4	-	TGTGCCAGCAGTCGGGAGCTCGGGGTTACGTCTGAAAAACTGTTTTTT	CASSRELGVTSEKLFF
TRBV27	-	TRBJ1-1	-	TGTGCCAGCAGTTTACAATCGGGGGCCATGAACACTGAAGCTTTCTTT	CASSLQSGAMNTEAFF
TRBV6-6	-	TRBJ2-5	-	TGTGCCAGCAGTTTTGACAGACAAGAGACCCAGTACTTC	CASSFDRQETQYF
TRBV11-2	-	TRBJ1-6	TRBD1	TGTGCCAGCAGCTCGGGACAGGGGGATTCACCCCTCCACTTT	CASSSGQGDSPLHF
TRBV2	-	TRBJ2-5	-	TGTGCCAGCAGTGGACAGCTCCAAGAGACCCAGTACTTC	CASSGQLQETQYF
TRBV5-1	-	TRBJ2-7	-	TGCGCCAGCAGCTCAGGACAGTACACCTACGAGCAGTACTTC	CASSSGQYTYEQYF
TRBV4-1	-	TRBJ2-3	-	TGCGCCAGCAGCCCCACCGGGACACCTACTAGCACAGATACGCAGTATTTT	CASSPTGTPTSTDTQYF
TRBV4-3	-	TRBJ2-7	-	TGCGCCAGCAGCCCAACCGGGACTTCCTACGAGCAGTACTTC	CASSPTGTSYEQYF
TRBV5-1	-	TRBJ2-2	-	TGCGCCAGCACCCTTACCGGGGAGCTGTTTTTT	CASTLTGELFF
TRBV6-6	-	TRBJ2-7	-	TGTGCCAGCAGCTACCAGCGGACAGACGGCGAGCAGTACTTC	CASSYQRTDGEQYF
TRBV7-8	-	TRBJ2-5	-	TGTGCCAGCAGCCTAGACAGGCTCGGTAGGGAAGAGACCCAGTACTTC	CASSLDRLGREETQYF
TRBV11-1	once	TRBJ2-7	TRBD2	TGTGCCAGCAGCCAACTAGCGGGGGGAGCCCACGAGCAGTACTTC	CASSQLAGGAHEQYF
TRBV7-9	-	TRBJ2-1	TRBD1	TGTGCCAGCAGCTTAGCGCTGGGACAGGGAATCTACAATGAGCAGTTCTTC	CASSLALGQGIYNEQFF
TRBV20-1	-	TRBJ1-5	-	TGCAGTGCTAAAGGTCAGCCCCAGCATTTT	CSAKGQPQHF
TRBV5-1	-	TRBJ2-7	TRBD1	TGCGCCAGCAGCCGGGGACAGGGAGTTTCCTACGAGCAGTACTTC	CASSRGQGVSYEQYF
TRBV5-1	-	TRBJ1-1	-	TGCGCCAGCAGCTTGACAGGCAACACTGAAGCTTTCTTT	CASSLTGNTEAFF
TRBV5-1	-	TRBJ1-4	TRBD1	TGCGCCAGCAGCTTGGCCAGGACAGGGAAAGGAAATGAAAAACTGTTTTTT	CASSLARTGKGNEKLFF
TRBV27	-	TRBJ1-2	-	TGTTCCCTCGGGGGGGTTGGCTATGGCTACACCTTC	CSLGGVGYGYTF
TRBV2	-	TRBJ1-5	TRBD1	TGTGCCAGCAGCCAACAGACAGGGGGCAGGAGCAATCAGCCCCAGCATTTT	CASSQQTGGRSNQPQHF
TRBV29-1	-	TRBJ2-7	TRBD2	TGCAGCGTTGAAGATCTGAGCGGGAGCGGGGAGCAGTACTTC	CSVEDLSGSGEQYF
TRBV2	few	TRBJ1-6	-	TGTGCCAGCAGTGTGGCGACAGGTTATAATTCACCCCTCCACTTT	CASSVATGYNSPLHF
TRBV25-1	-	TRBJ2-1	-	TGTGCCAGCAGTGATTTCCTCTCGGCATTCGACCCTTACAATGAGCAGTTCTTC	CASSDFLSAFDPYNEQFF
TRBV6-5	-	TRBJ2-2	TRBD2	TGTGCCAGCAGCCGACTAGCGGATACCGGGGAGCTGTTTTTT	CASSRLADTGELFF
TRBV27	-	TRBJ1-6	TRBD1	TGTGCCAGCCACGCCCTTGGGGGGACAGGGGGTAATTCACCCCTCCACTTT	CASHALGGTGGNSPLHF
TRBV7-8	-	TRBJ2-1	TRBD2	TGTGCCAGCAGCTTAAGGGGACTAGCGGCCTTAGTGATCTACAATGAGCAGTTCTTC	CASSLRGLAALVIYNEQFF
TRBV7-3	-	TRBJ2-2	TRBD2	TGTGCCAGCAGGTCGTCTAGCGGGGCCGGGGAGCTGTTTTTT	CASRSSSGAGELFF
TRBV9	-	TRBJ2-7	-	TGTGCCAGCAGCGTAGGTAGCAGCTCCTACGAGCAGTACTTC	CASSVGSSSYEQYF
TRBV5-1	-	TRBJ2-7	TRBD1	TGCGCCAGCAGCCGGGACAGGGTCTACGAGCAGTACTTC	CASSRDRVYEQYF
TRBV5-4	-	TRBJ1-2	-	TGTGCCAGCAGCTTGACCGGGGACTATGGCTACACCTTC	CASSLTGDYGYTF
TRBV30	-	TRBJ1-4	TRBD1	TGTGCCTGGAGCACAGGACAGGGGGTTGAAAAACTGTTTTTT	CAWSTGQGVEKLFF
TRBV7-8	-	TRBJ1-5	-	TGTGCCAGCAGCAGACTTGGGGACGGAGCCGGGAATCAGCCCCAGCATTTT	CASSRLGDGAGNQPQHF
TRBV7-2	-	TRBJ2-7	-	TGTGCCAGCAGCTTAGGAGGGCTAACCTTCGAGCAGTACTTC	CASSLGGLTFEQYF
TRBV27	-	TRBJ1-1	TRBD1	TGTGCCAGCAGGAAACAGGGGGGGGCTGAAGCTTTCTTT	CASRKQGGAEAFF
TRBV5-4	-	TRBJ1-1	-	TGTGCCAGCAGCTTGGGACAGAGTATGAACACTGAAGCTTTCTTT	CASSLGQSMNTEAFF
TRBV7-2	-	TRBJ2-6	TRBD1	TGTGCCAGCAGCCATGGGACAGCCTCCTGGAGAGGGGCCAACGTCCTGACTTTC	CASSHGTASWRGANVLTF